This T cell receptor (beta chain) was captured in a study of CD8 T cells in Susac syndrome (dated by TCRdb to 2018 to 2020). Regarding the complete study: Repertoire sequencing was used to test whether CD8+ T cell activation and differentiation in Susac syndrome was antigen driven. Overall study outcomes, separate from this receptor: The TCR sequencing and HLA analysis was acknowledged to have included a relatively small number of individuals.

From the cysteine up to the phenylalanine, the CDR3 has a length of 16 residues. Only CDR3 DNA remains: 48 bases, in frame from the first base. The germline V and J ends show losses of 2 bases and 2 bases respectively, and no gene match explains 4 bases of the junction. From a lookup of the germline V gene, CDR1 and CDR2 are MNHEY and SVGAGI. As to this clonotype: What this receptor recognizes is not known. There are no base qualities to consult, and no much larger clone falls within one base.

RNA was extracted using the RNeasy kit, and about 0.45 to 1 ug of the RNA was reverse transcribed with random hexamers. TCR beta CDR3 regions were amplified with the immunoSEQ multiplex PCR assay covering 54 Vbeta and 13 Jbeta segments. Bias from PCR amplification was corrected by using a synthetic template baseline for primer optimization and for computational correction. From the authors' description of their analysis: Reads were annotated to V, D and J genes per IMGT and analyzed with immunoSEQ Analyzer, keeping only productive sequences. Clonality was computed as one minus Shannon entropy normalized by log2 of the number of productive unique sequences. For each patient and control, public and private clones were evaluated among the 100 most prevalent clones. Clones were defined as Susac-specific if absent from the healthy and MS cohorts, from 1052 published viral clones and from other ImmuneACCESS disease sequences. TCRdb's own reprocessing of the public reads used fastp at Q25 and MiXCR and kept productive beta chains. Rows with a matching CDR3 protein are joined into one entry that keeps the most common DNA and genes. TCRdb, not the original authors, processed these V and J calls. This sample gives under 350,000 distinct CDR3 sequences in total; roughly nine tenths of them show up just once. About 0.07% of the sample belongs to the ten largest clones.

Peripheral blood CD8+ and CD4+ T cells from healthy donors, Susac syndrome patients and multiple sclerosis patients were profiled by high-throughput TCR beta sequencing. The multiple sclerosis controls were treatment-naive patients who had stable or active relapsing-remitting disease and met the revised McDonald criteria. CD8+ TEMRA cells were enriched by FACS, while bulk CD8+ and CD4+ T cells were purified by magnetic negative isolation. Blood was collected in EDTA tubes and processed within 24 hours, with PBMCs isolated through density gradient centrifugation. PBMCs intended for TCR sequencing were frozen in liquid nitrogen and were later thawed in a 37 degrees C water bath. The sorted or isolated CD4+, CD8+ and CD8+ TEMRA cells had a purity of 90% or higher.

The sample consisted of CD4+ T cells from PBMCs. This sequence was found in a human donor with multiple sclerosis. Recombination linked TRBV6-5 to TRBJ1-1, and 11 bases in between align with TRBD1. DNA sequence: TGTGCCAGCAGTTACAGGGACAGGGGGATTAACACTGAAGCTTTCTTT. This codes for CASSYRDRGINTEAFF.